This passage covers 9 T cell receptor beta chains from one sample sequenced in a study of immune cell composition in non-small cell lung cancer. The protocol was immunoSEQ multiplex PCR, while the TCRdb copy is restricted to in-frame clones and leaves out a portion. The sample holds more than 1,500 clones, more than 65% seen once. This sample also appeared in a second study, on CD4 T cells in lung cancer.

Specimen: lung tumor tissue. These TCRs come from a human donor with non-small cell lung cancer.

Concerning this clone itself: The junction does not match germline at one end; this may be a read error. The V gene is TRBV2, the J gene TRBJ2-7; either TRBD1 or TRBD2 may supply D (5 bases each). Germline V gene lookup returns CDR1 SNHLY and CDR2 FYNNEI. The CDR3 spans 13 residues. CDR3: CASTEQEAYEQYF. CDR3 bases: TGTGCCAGCACTGAACAGGAGGCCTACGAGCAGTACTTC. The complete variable domain, with remaining parts taken from reference TRBV2 and TRBJ2-7, reads EPEVTQTPSHQVTQMGQEVILRCVPISNHLYFYWYRQILGQKVEFLVSFYNNEISEKSEIFDDQFSVERPDGSNFTLKIRSTKLEDSAMYFCASTEQEAYEQYFGPGTRLTVT.

CDR3 coding DNA: TGCGCCAGCAGCCAACTCGGTCCCTCTGGAAACACCATATATTTT. Amino acid sequence: CASSQLGPSGNTIYF. V usage is TRBV4-3 and J usage is TRBJ1-3; D uncertain. The germline V and J ends were trimmed by 2 bases and 0 bases, with 8 bases remaining between them. CDR1 LGHNA and CDR2 YSLEER come from the germline V gene. The CDR3 loop spans 15 amino acids.

The chain combines TRBV27 with TRBJ2-3; 8 bases agree with TRBD2. The CDR3 has 17 residues. After removal of 7 bases from V and 2 bases from J, the junction contained 14 bases not matched to a gene. The V gene's germline CDR1 is MNHEY and CDR2 SMNVEV (reference sequence). The CDR3 nucleotides read TGTGCCAGCAAGCTTACGTTGCGGGGGGACAACACAGATACGCAGTATTTT. This codes for CASKLTLRGDNTDTQYF.

The chain joins TRBV11-2 to TRBJ1-1, with 10 bases aligning to TRBD1. This CDR3 comprises 13 residues. Germline V CDR1 and CDR2: SGHAT, FQNNGV. The junction had 1 base not matched to a gene; V was cut back by 4 bases and J by 5 bases. The CDR3 region has the DNA TGTGCCAGCAGCTGGACAGGGGGTACTGAAGCTTTCTTT. It specifies CASSWTGGTEAFF.

V usage is TRBV2 and J usage is TRBJ2-1; 11 bases map to TRBD2. The germline CDR1 and CDR2 sequences are SNHLY and FYNNEI. This CDR3 has 14 amino acids. With V trimmed by 9 bases and J by 4 bases, 5 bases remained unmatched. The CDR3 region has the DNA TGTGCCAGTAGCGGGGGGGCCTCGTACAATGAGCAGTTCTTC. Amino acid sequence: CASSGGASYNEQFF.

This clone was found a few times. The V call is TRBV30, the J call TRBJ2-1, with 7 bases lining up with TRBD2. The V and J ends lost 5 bases and 2 bases, in that order; junction bases with no gene match: 9. The CDR3 sequence is 15 residues long. The germline V gene encodes CDR1 GTSNPN and CDR2 SVGIG (reference sequence). CDR3 DNA: TGTGCCTGGGGAGGAGTAAGCGGGGCCTACAATGAGCAGTTCTTC. Translating it yields CAWGGVSGAYNEQFF.

This chain connects TRBV9 to TRBJ2-1, with 11 bases that match TRBD2. The CDR3 spans 17 residues. Losses at the gene ends were 4 bases for V and 0 bases for J; bases not matched to a gene: 6. CDR1 and CDR2 (germline): SGDLS, YYNGEE. CDR3 sequence (DNA): TGTGCCAGCAGCCCGTCTAGCGGGGGGCGCTCCTACAATGAGCAGTTCTTC. Translated, it gives CASSPSSGGRSYNEQFF.

This sequence joins TRBV5-1 and TRBJ2-2; the D gene is possibly TRBD1 (6 bases). CDR3 length: 16 residues. Germline CDR1 SGHRS, CDR2 YFSETQ. Trimming cost V 6 bases and J 7 bases, with 22 bases left between them. The CDR3 is CASTLRGAEQGGELFF. In nucleotides, the CDR3 is TGCGCCAGCACCCTAAGGGGTGCCGAACAGGGCGGGGAGCTGTTTTTT.

This chain joins TRBV14 and TRBJ2-1; D possibly corresponds to TRBD2 (6 bases). This CDR3 is built from 12 residues. Trimming took 4 bases from V and 16 from J, leaving 17 bases between them. Germline V CDR1 and CDR2: SGHDN, FVKESK. The CDR3 protein is CASSPGGAQRFF. CDR3 nucleotides: TGTGCCAGCAGCCCAGGAGGGGCTCAACGCTTCTTC.